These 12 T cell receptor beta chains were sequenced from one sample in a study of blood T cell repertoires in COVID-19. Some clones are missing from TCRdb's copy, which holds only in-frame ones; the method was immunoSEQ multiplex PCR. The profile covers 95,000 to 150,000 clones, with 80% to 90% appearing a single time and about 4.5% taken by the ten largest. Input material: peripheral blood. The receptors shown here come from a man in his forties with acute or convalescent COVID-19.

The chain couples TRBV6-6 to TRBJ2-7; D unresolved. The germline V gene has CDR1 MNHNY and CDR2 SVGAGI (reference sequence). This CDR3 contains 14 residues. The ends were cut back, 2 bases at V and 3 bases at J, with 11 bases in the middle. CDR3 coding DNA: TGTGCCAGCAGTTACGCTGACCGAGGCTACGAGCAGTACTTC. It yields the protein CASSYADRGYEQYF.

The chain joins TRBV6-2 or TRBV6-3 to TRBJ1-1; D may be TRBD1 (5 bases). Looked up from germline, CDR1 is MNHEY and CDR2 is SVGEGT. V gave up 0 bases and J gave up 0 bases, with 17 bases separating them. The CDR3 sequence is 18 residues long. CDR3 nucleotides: TGTGCCAGCAGTTACTCTTTGAAGGGGTTGGGTATGAACACTGAAGCTTTCTTT. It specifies CASSYSLKGLGMNTEAFF.

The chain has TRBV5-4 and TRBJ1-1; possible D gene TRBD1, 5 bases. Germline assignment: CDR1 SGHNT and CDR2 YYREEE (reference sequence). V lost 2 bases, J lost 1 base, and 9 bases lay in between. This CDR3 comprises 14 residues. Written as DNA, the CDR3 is TGTGCCAGCAGCTTTGCAGGGAAGAACACTGAAGCTTTCTTT. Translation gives CASSFAGKNTEAFF.

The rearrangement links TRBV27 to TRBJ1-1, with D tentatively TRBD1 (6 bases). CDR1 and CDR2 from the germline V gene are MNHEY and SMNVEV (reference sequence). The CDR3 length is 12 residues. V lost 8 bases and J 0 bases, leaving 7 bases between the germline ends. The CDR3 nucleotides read TGTGCCAGCGGACAGATGAACACTGAAGCTTTCTTT. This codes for CASGQMNTEAFF.

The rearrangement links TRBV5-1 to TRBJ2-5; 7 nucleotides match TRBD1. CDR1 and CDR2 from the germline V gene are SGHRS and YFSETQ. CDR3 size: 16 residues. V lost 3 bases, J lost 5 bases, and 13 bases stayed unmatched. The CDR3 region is CASSYDRERPDETQYF. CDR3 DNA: TGCGCCAGCAGCTATGACAGGGAACGACCTGACGAGACCCAGTACTTC.

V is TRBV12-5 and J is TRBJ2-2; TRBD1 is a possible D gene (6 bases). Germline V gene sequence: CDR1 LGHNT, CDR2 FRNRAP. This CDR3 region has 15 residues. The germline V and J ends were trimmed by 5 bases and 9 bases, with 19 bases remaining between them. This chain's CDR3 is CASGNRDTPGRELFF. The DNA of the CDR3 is TGTGCTAGTGGTAACCGGGACACCCCGGGAAGGGAGCTGTTTTTT. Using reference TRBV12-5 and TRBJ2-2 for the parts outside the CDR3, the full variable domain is DARVTQTPRHKVTEMGQEVTMRCQPILGHNTVFWYRQTMMQGLELLAYFRNRAPLDDSGMPKDRFSAEMPDATLATLKIQPSEPRDSAVYFCASGNRDTPGRELFFGEGSRLTVL.

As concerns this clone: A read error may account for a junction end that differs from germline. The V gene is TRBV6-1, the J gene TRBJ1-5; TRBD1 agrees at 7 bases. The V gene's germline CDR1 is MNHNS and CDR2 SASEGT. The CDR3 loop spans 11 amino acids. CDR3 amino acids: CASSEGGRGCF. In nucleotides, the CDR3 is TGTGCCAGCAGTGAAGGGGGCAGGGGGTGTTTT.

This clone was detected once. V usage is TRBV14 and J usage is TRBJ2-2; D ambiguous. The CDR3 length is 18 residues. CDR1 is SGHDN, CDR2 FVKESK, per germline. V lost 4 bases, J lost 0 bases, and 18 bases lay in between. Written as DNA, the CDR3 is TGTGCCAGCAGCCGAAGCCCCCCCGGGTTCGCGAACACCGGGGAGCTGTTTTTT. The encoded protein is CASSRSPPGFANTGELFF.

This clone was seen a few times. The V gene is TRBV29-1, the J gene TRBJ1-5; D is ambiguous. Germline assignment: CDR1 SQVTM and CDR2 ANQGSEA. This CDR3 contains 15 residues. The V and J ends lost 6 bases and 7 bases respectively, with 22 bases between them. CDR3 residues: CSVQNHSHTVQPQHF. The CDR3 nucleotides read TGCAGCGTACAAAACCACTCCCACACAGTACAGCCCCAGCATTTT.

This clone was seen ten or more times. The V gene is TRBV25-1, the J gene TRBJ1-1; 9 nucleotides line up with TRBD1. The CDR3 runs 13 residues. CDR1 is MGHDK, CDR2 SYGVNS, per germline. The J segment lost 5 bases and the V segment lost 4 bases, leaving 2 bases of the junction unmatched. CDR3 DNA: TGTGCCAGCAGTGGACAGGGGGGAACTGAAGCTTTCTTT. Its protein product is CASSGQGGTEAFF.

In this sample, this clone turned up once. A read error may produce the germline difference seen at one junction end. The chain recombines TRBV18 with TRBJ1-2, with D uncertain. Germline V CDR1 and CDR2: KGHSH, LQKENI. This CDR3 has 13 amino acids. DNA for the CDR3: TGTGCCAGCTCCCCACCCTGGAGTTATGGCTACACCTTC. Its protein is CASSPPWSYGYTF.

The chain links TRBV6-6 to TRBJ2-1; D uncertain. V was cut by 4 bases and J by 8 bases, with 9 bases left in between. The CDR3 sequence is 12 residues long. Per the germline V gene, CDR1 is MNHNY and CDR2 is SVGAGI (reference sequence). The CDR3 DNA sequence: TGTGCCAGCAGTTTCTCTTCCGATGAGCAGTTCTTC. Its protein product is CASSFSSDEQFF.